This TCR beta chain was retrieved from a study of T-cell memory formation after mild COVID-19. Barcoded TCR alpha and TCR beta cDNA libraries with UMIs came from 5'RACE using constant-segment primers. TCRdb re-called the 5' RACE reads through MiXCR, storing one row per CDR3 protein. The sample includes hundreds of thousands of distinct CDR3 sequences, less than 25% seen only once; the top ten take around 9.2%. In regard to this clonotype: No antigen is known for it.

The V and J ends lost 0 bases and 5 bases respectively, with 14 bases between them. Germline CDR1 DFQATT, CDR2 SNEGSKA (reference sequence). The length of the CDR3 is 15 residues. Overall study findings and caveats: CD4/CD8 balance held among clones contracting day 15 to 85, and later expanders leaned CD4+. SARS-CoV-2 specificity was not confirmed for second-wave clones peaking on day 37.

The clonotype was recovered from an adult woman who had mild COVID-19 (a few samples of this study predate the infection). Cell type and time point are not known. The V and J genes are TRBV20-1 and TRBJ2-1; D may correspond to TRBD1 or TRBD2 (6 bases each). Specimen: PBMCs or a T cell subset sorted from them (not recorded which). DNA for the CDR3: TGCAGTGCTAGAGAGCAATCGGGGGCCAACAATGAGCAGTTCTTC. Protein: CSAREQSGANNEQFF.